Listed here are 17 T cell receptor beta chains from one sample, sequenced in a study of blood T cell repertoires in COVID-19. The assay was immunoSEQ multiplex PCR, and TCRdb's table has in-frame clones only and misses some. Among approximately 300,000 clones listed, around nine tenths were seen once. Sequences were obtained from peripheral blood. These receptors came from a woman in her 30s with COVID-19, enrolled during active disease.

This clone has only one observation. The CDR3 here is CASSQETETSGAYEQYF. Here the CDR3 DNA reads TGTGCCAGCAGCCAAGAGACGGAGACTAGCGGGGCCTACGAGCAGTACTTC. The V gene is TRBV4-2, the J gene TRBJ2-7; 11 bases fit TRBD2. This CDR3 is built from 17 residues. J gave up 2 bases and V 0 bases, and 6 bases lay outside the gene matches. Looked up from germline, CDR1 is LGHNA and CDR2 is YNFKEQ.

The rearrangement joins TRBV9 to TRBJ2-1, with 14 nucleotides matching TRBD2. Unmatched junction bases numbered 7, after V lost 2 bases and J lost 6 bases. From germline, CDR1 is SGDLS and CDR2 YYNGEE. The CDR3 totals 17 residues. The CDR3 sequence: CASSVRQGLAGVNEQFF. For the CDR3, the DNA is TGTGCCAGCAGCGTCCGGCAGGGACTAGCGGGAGTCAATGAGCAGTTCTTC.

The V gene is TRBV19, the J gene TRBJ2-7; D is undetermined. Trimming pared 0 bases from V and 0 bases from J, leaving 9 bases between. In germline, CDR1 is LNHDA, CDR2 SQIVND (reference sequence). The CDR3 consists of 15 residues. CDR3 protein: CASSIEFGGSYEQYF. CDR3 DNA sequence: TGTGCCAGTAGTATAGAGTTCGGCGGCTCCTACGAGCAGTACTTC.

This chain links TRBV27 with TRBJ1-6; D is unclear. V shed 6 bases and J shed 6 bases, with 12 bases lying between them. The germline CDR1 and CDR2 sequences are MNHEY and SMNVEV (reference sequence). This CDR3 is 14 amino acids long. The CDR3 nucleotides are TGTGCCAGCAGGGCGGGTCTAATTAATTCACCCCTCCACTTT. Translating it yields CASRAGLINSPLHF.

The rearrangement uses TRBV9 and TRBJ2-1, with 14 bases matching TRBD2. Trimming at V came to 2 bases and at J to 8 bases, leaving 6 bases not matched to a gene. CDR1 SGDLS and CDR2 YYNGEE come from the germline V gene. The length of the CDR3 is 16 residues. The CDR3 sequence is CASSVSGTSGSDEQFF. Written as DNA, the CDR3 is TGTGCCAGCAGCGTTTCCGGGACTAGCGGGAGTGATGAGCAGTTCTTC.

Written as DNA, the CDR3 is TGTGCCAGCAGTGAGAGGGCGAGGGACAATGGCTACACCTTC. This translates into CASSERARDNGYTF. The chain has TRBV25-1 and TRBJ1-2; weak D call: TRBD1 (6 bases). Between the trimmed V and J ends, which lost 3 bases and 6 bases, there was a span of 14 bases. Germline CDR1 and CDR2: MGHDK and SYGVNS. The CDR3 covers 14 residues.

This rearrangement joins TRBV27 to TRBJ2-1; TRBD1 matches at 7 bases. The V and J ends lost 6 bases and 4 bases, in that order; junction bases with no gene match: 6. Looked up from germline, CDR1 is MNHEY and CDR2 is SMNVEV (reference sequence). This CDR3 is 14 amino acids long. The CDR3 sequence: CASSRDSAYNEQFF. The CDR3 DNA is TGTGCCAGCAGCCGGGACAGTGCGTACAATGAGCAGTTCTTC.

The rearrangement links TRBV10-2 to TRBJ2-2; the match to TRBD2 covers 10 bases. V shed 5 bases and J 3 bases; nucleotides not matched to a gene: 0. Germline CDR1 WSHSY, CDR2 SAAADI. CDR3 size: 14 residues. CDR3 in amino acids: CASSLAGDTGELFF. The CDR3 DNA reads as TGCGCCAGCAGTCTAGCGGGAGACACCGGGGAGCTGTTTTTT.

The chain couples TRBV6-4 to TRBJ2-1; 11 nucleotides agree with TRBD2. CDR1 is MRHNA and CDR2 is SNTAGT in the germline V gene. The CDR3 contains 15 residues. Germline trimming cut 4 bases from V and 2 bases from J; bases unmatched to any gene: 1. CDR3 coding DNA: TGTGCCAGCAGTGTTAGCGGGAGGGCCTACAATGAGCAGTTCTTC. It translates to CASSVSGRAYNEQFF.

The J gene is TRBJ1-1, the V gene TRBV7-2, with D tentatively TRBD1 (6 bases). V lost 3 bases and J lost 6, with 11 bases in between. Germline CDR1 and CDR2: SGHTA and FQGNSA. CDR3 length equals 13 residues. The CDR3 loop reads CASSFKGGSEAFF. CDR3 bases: TGTGCCAGCAGCTTTAAGGGGGGGTCTGAAGCTTTCTTT.

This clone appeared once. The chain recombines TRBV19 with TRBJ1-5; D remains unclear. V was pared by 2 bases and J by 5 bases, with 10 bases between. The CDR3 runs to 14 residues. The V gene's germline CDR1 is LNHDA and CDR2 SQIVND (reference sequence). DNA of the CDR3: TGTGCCAGTAGTATACCTTACAGAGATCAGCCCCAGCATTTT. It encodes CASSIPYRDQPQHF. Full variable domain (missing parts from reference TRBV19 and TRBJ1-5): DGGITQSPKYLFRKEGQNVTLSCEQNLNHDAMYWYRQDPGQGLRLIYYSQIVNDFQKGDIAEGYSVSREKKESFPLTVTSAQKNPTAFYLCASSIPYRDQPQHFGDGTRLSIL.

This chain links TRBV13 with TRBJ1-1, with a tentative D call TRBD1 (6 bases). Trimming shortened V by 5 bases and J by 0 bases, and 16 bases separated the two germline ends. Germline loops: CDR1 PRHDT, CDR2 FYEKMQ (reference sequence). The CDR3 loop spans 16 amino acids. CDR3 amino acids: CASSEQGKGMNTEAFF. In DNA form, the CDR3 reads TGTGCCAGCAGCGAACAGGGAAAAGGGATGAACACTGAAGCTTTCTTT.

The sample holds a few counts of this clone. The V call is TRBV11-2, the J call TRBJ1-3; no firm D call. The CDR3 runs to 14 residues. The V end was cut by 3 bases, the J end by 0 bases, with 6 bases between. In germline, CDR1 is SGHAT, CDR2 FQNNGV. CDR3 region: CASSLTNSGNTIYF. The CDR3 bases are TGTGCCAGCAGCTTGACAAACTCTGGAAACACCATATATTTT.

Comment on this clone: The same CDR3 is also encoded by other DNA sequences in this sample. In DNA, the CDR3 is TGCAGTGCTAGTGGTCTAGCGGGAGGCAATGAGCAGTTCTTC. Translating it yields CSASGLAGGNEQFF. The J gene is TRBJ2-1, the V gene TRBV20-1; 11 bases map to TRBD2. CDR3 size: 14 residues. Looked up from germline, CDR1 is DFQATT and CDR2 is SNEGSKA (reference sequence). V lost 3 bases, J lost 6 bases, and 4 bases stayed unmatched.

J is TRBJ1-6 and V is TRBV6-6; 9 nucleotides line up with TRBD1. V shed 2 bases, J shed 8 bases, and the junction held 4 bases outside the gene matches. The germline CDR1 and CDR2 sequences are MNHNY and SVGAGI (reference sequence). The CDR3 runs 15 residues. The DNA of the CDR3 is TGTGCCAGCAGTTACCGGGGACAGGGAGATTCACCCCTCCACTTT. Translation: CASSYRGQGDSPLHF.

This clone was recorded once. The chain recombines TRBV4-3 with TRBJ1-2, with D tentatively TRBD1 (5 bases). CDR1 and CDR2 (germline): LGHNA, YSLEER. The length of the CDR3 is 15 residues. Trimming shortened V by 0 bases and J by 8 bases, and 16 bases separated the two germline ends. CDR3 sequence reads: CASSQDRRGRGGYTF. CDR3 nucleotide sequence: TGCGCCAGCAGCCAAGATAGGAGGGGCCGAGGGGGCTACACCTTC.

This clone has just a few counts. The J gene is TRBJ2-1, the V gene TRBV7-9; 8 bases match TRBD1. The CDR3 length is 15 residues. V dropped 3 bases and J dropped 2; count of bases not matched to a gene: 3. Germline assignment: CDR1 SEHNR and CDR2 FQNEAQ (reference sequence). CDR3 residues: CASSFRQGTYNEQFF. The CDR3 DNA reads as TGTGCCAGCAGCTTCCGACAGGGGACCTACAATGAGCAGTTCTTC.